This is a list of T cell receptor beta chains from one sample in a study of identical twins. MiXCR, applied by TCRdb to the 5' RACE reads, yields one record per CDR3 protein. This table has fewer than 900,000 distinct CDR3 sequences, roughly 20% appearing once. The same specimen was also included in a second study, on T cells expressing NK-cell markers.

Sequenced: PBMCs. The receptors here all came from a young woman in good health. The CDR3 runs from the conserved cysteine through the conserved F or W. Fields, in order: J gene, V gene, CDR3 protein.

TRBJ2-7 TRBV6-1 CASSEQEAYEQYF
TRBJ1-6 TRBV7-3 CASSLTGRNSPLHF
TRBJ2-1 TRBV29-1 CSGSHTSYNEQFF
TRBJ2-3 TRBV18 CASSPPAGVDTQYF
TRBJ2-3 TRBV14 CASSQGRSGSDRTDTQYF
TRBJ2-7 TRBV20-1 CSARPRTGGFYEQYF
TRBJ2-4 TRBV21-1 CASSIARSKNIQYF
TRBJ1-6 TRBV7-3 CASSRGAGSSPLHF
TRBJ2-1 TRBV4-1 CASSQAEAGGDEQFF
TRBJ1-2 TRBV20-1 CSATDRIIYGYTF
TRBJ1-1 TRBV18 CASSVEQGGAFF
TRBJ2-1 TRBV5-1 CASSLPGTSDSSSYNEQFF
TRBJ2-7 TRBV9 CASSVGNPSYEQYF
TRBJ2-1 TRBV6-5 CASSYGGAQTYNEQFF
TRBJ1-1 TRBV12-3/TRBV12-4 CASTHLDKMNTEAFF
TRBJ1-4 TRBV12-3/TRBV12-4 CASSGTGVYNEKLFF
TRBJ1-1 TRBV5-1 CASSLLGTEVTEAFF
TRBJ2-1 TRBV2 CASSAVAGEMVNEQFF
TRBJ2-2 TRBV3-1 CACCPRAVNTGELFF
TRBJ1-1 TRBV20-1 CSAPTPSTGQTEAFF
TRBJ2-1 TRBV21-1 CASSKVLAGGNEQFF
TRBJ1-6 TRBV12-3/TRBV12-4 CASSVTGDSPLHF
TRBJ2-1 TRBV7-6 CASSFGTAGYNERQFF
TRBJ2-7 TRBV20-1 CSAPTSSLVEQYF
TRBJ2-1 TRBV5-1 CASSQRESSYNEQFF
TRBJ1-2 TRBV6-6 CASSPGLTYGYTF
TRBJ2-1 TRBV12-3/TRBV12-4 CASAGGGVRNEQFF
TRBJ2-3 TRBV5-1 CASKAGGPDTQYF
TRBJ1-2 TRBV7-9 CASSPSGSYYGYTF
TRBJ2-5 TRBV9 CASSVAGGNGESQYF
TRBJ2-1 TRBV9 CASSVGLASGSQWNNEQFF
TRBJ1-1 TRBV20-1 CSAAGSHEAFF
TRBJ2-1 TRBV28 CASSLMFGSEQFF
TRBJ2-3 TRBV27 CASSSPGTRTDTQYF
TRBJ2-7 TRBV9 CASSVAASLGFDEQYF
TRBJ2-3 TRBV19 CASSISADTQYF
TRBJ2-1 TRBV10-3 CAIRERLSHGRSHEQFF
TRBJ1-1 TRBV5-1 CASSPLGRGAEAFF
TRBJ2-2 TRBV7-2 CASSLGPSGVTGELFF